These T cell receptor beta chains were read from a single sample in a study of control samples from healthy donors and cancer patients. Sequencing used immunoSEQ multiplex PCR; TCRdb keeps in-frame clones, though not all of them. The sample shows 130,000 or so clones, roughly 92% of them seen only once. Sequenced material: blood. These receptors were obtained from a man aged 18 to 29 in good health. Each CDR3 is given with its conserved first and last residue. D genes are given only for firm matches. Rows may omit the clone size; those that give it use once, few, many or a size class.

cdr3_aa cdr3_nt v_call clone_size d_call j_call
CASRESGVNTEAFF TGTGCCAGCAGGGAATCGGGAGTGAACACTGAAGCTTTCTTT TRBV2 - - TRBJ1-1
CASSAIFEEVSYEQYF TGTGCCAGCAGTGCAATTTTCGAGGAGGTTTCCTACGAGCAGTACTTC TRBV2 - - TRBJ2-7
CASSLVWGGTDTQYF TGTGCCAGCAGCTTAGTCTGGGGGGGCACAGATACGCAGTATTTT TRBV5-5 few - TRBJ2-3
CASSDGLAGGAKETQYF TGCGCCAGCAGCGACGGACTAGCGGGGGGCGCGAAAGAGACCCAGTACTTC TRBV5-1 - TRBD2 TRBJ2-5
CASSLEGGYGYTF TGCGCCAGCAGCTTGGAAGGGGGCTATGGCTACACCTTC TRBV5-1 once - TRBJ1-2
CATSLDGGNYGYTF TGTGCCACCAGCTTGGACGGGGGTAATTATGGCTACACCTTC TRBV15 - - TRBJ1-2
CASSSTDTQYF TGTGCCAGCAGTTCCACAGATACGCAGTATTTT TRBV6-5 few - TRBJ2-3
CASSLFGQNEKLFF TGTGCCAGCAGCTTATTTGGACAGAATGAAAAACTGTTTTTT TRBV11-2 - - TRBJ1-4
CSVAEHDTQYF TGCAGCGTTGCGGAACACGATACGCAGTATTTT TRBV29-1 - - TRBJ2-3
CASSIALAGATDTQYF TGTGCCAGTAGTATAGCCCTAGCGGGGGCCACAGATACGCAGTATTTT TRBV19 - TRBD2 TRBJ2-3
CASSQDLGSGGHQETQYF TGTGCCAGCAGCCAAGATCTAGGTAGCGGGGGGCATCAAGAGACCCAGTACTTC TRBV3-1/TRBV3-2 - TRBD2 TRBJ2-5
CASSQDVNEQYF TGTGCCAGCAGCCAAGATGTGAACGAGCAGTACTTC TRBV4-2 - - TRBJ2-7
CASRGFRDPANYGYTF TGTGCCAGCAGGGGCTTTAGGGACCCAGCTAACTATGGCTACACCTTC TRBV27 - - TRBJ1-2
CASSPWGAGGPETQYF TGTGCCAGCAGCCCCTGGGGGGCGGGGGGGCCGGAGACCCAGTACTTC TRBV11-2 - TRBD2 TRBJ2-5
CASSFGNEQFF TGTGCCAGCAGTTTCGGCAATGAGCAGTTCTTC TRBV12-3/TRBV12-4 once - TRBJ2-1
CASSPGTAYYEQYF TGTGCCAGCAGCCCCGGGACAGCATATTACGAGCAGTACTTC TRBV27 - TRBD1 TRBJ2-7
CSASSGFLEQYF TGCAGTGCTAGTTCCGGGTTTCTCGAGCAGTACTTC TRBV20-1 - - TRBJ2-7
CASTDRTSGEYQETQYF TGTGCCAGCACCGATAGGACTAGCGGGGAGTACCAAGAGACCCAGTACTTC TRBV5-4 - TRBD2 TRBJ2-5
CASSSQETQYF TGTGCCAGCAGCTCCCAAGAGACCCAGTACTTC TRBV5-4 - - TRBJ2-5
CASGQGHNYGYTF TGTGCCAGCGGACAGGGTCATAACTATGGCTACACCTTC TRBV19 - TRBD1 TRBJ1-2
CASSRTGGYGYTF TGTGCCAGCAGTAGAACAGGGGGCTATGGCTACACCTTC TRBV27 - TRBD1 TRBJ1-2
CASSLFEGANTGELFF TGTGCCAGCAGCTTGTTCGAGGGGGCGAACACCGGGGAGCTGTTTTTT TRBV7-6 - - TRBJ2-2
CASSDPRSSYEQYF TGTGCCAGCAGTGACCCAAGAAGCTCCTACGAGCAGTACTTC TRBV6-4 - - TRBJ2-7
CASSVSQSLNYGYTF TGCGCCAGCAGCGTTTCTCAGAGTCTCAACTATGGCTACACCTTC TRBV4-1 few - TRBJ1-2
CASTSGVYNEQFF TGTGCCAGTACTAGCGGGGTCTACAATGAGCAGTTCTTC TRBV5-6 - TRBD2 TRBJ2-1
CASGGGYEQYF TGTGCCAGCGGTGGGGGGTACGAGCAGTACTTC TRBV2 - - TRBJ2-7
CASSQVVTSAYEQYF TGTGCCAGCAGCCAAGTGGTGACTAGCGCCTACGAGCAGTACTTC TRBV3-1/TRBV3-2 - TRBD2 TRBJ2-7
CASSLARTSRDTQYF TGCGCCAGCAGCTTGGCGAGGACTAGTCGAGATACGCAGTATTTT TRBV5-1 - TRBD2 TRBJ2-3
CASSYTGGPYEQYF TGTGCCAGCAGCTACACAGGGGGCCCCTACGAGCAGTACTTC TRBV6-6 - TRBD1 TRBJ2-7
CASTETGGNSPLHF TGTGCCAGCACCGAGACAGGAGGGAATTCACCCCTCCACTTT TRBV2 - - TRBJ1-6
CASSGPGHTEAFF TGTGCCAGCAGCGGCCCGGGGCACACTGAAGCTTTCTTT TRBV9 - - TRBJ1-1
CASRKGLNSPLHF TGTGCCAGCAGAAAGGGCCTTAATTCACCCCTCCACTTT TRBV6-6 few - TRBJ1-6
CASSERERAGSPLHF TGTGCCAGCAGTGAAAGGGAGAGGGCGGGTTCACCCCTCCACTTT TRBV6-1 - - TRBJ1-6
CASSQAGSQPQHF TGCGCCAGCAGCCAAGCGGGATCTCAGCCCCAGCATTTT TRBV4-1 - - TRBJ1-5
CASSLGGGAVRTGELFF TGTGCCAGCAGCTTAGGGGGGGGCGCTGTGCGAACCGGGGAGCTGTTTTTT TRBV7-9 - - TRBJ2-2
CASSGTSGSSNTIYF TGTGCCAGCAGCGGGACCTCAGGATCTTCGAACACCATATATTTT TRBV9 - - TRBJ1-3
CASSFTPGQRYNSPLHF TGTGCCAGCAGCTTTACGCCGGGACAGCGATATAATTCACCCCTCCACTTT TRBV7-2 once TRBD1 TRBJ1-6
CASSYTDRVTEAFF TGTGCCAGCAGTTACACCGACAGGGTAACTGAAGCTTTCTTT TRBV6-5 - TRBD1 TRBJ1-1
CASSLAQGNTEAFF TGCGCCAGCAGCTTGGCACAGGGGAACACTGAAGCTTTCTTT TRBV5-1 - - TRBJ1-1
CASSPSLSSYNSPLHF TGTGCCAGCAGCCCTAGCCTGAGCTCCTATAATTCACCCCTCCACTTT TRBV2 - - TRBJ1-6
CASSSGTESYNEQFF TGTGCCAGCAGCTCAGGGACAGAGTCCTACAATGAGCAGTTCTTC TRBV27 - TRBD1 TRBJ2-1
CASSLAAGQSYEQYF TGTGCCAGCAGCTTAGCGGCAGGACAGTCCTACGAGCAGTACTTC TRBV5-4 - - TRBJ2-7
CASTSLGELFF TGTGCCAGCACAAGCCTCGGGGAGCTGTTTTTT TRBV12-3/TRBV12-4 - - TRBJ2-2
CASSTPLGGANTEAFF TGTGCCAGCTCTACCCCGTTGGGGGGCGCGAACACTGAAGCTTTCTTT TRBV18 - - TRBJ1-1